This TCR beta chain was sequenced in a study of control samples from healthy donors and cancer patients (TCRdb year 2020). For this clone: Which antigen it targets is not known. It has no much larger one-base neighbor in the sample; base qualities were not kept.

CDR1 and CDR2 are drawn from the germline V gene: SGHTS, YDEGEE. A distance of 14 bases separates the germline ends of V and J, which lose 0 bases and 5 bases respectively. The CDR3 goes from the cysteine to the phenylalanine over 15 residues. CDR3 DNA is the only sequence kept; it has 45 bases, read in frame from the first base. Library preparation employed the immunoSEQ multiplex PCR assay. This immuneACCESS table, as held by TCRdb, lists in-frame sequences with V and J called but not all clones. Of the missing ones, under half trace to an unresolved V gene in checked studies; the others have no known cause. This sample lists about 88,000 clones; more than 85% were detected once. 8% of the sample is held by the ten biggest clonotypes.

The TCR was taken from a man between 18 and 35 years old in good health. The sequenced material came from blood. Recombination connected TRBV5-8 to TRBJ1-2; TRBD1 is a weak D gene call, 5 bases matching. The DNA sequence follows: TGTGCCAGCAGCTTGGGTTCCCGCGGGGCTTATGGCTACACCTTC. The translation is CASSLGSRGAYGYTF.